This T cell receptor (beta chain) was sequenced in a study of cytomegalovirus exposure and HLA in healthy donors (dated by TCRdb to about 2017). As for the study more broadly: In an earlier analysis of approximately 640 of the donors, roughly 300 Gb of sequence data and some 100 million unique TCR beta sequences from roughly 200 million T cells were reported. An early release covering about 600 HLA-typed donors comprised 250 to 350 gigabases of sequencing data and around 86 million unique TCR sequences. Of the roughly 400 genotyped donors, over 65% fell in the genetic ancestry cluster associated with self-reported Caucasian donors. The study aimed to test whether signatures of past pathogen exposure could be identified by cataloging public T cell receptors. The study used immunosequencing to profile the T cell repertoires of approximately 650 subjects and linked those repertoires to cytomegalovirus serostatus. In addition to the first cohort of approximately 670 subjects, a separate validation cohort of about 120 different subjects was used. To predict cytomegalovirus infection status, the study brought together high-throughput TCR immunosequencing, statistical association of individual TCRs with disease status, and machine learning. To study patterns of TCR occurrence, a later analysis re-analyzed previously published TCR beta repertoires from 700 or so donors and added high-resolution HLA genotyping. Rather than using new phenotypic data, the later analysis identified candidate immune exposures from TCR beta sequences and from how often those sequences occurred across donors. To decide whether each TCR beta V gene segment behaved as functional or pseudogenic, an earlier analysis of some 580 of the donors relied on high-throughput TCR beta sequencing. Donor age, sex, ethnicity and CMV serostatus were compiled alongside the repertoire data. In a later genetic analysis, genome-wide SNP genotypes for about 55% of the roughly 700 donors were used, and that subset was treated as a discovery cohort. Every discovery cohort repertoire had been produced on one sequencing platform. HLA typing covered class I and class II loci at four-digit resolution. Typing coverage varied by locus: roughly 620-640 donors for A, B, C, DRB1 and DQB1; approximately 500 for DQA1; approximately 610 for DPA1; some 470 for DPB1. Roughly five DR-DQ haplotypes were handled as single units for association and clustering because linkage in the cohort was strong. Across 300 to 500 genotyped donors of the cohort, an average of 235,054 unique TCR beta nucleotide sequences per donor were sequenced, and around 20% of those sequences were non-productive. The paper as a whole reports these results and caveats: A further reported finding was that TCR beta sequences accurately predicted the HLA-A and HLA-B alleles for most subjects in the first cohort. The authors suggested that the approach could potentially be generalized to other disease states and immunological phenotypes. A few of the identified cytomegalovirus-associated TCR beta chains were confirmed in vitro to be specific for cytomegalovirus antigens. The cohort was sequenced for TCR beta chains only, and without alpha or paired-chain data the features that could be detected were limited. Linkage disequilibrium might explain the correlated functional status among segregating V segments, but an unknown experimental factor could not be excluded. The presence/absence analyses assumed that sequencing depth was roughly uniform across donors, and that assumption may not be true. Across donors, most TCR sequences were observed very rarely, whereas some public TCRs were present in many individuals. In a later analysis, over 15,000 TCR beta sequences were associated with specific HLA alleles at a false discovery rate of 0.05. The study gave a list of more than 150 TCR beta chains associated with cytomegalovirus. A cluster of highly shared sequence variants was judged likely to represent a technical artifact of the sequencing pipeline. Strong co-occurrence of HLA alleles, especially DR and DQ, made assigning TCR associations to individual alleles difficult. Cytomegalovirus status was reported to be diagnosed by the classifier with high specificity and sensitivity in both the original and validation cohorts. Compared with equally common non-associated chains, HLA-associated TCR beta chains in a later analysis were more clonally expanded and had lower generation probabilities. In a later analysis, TCR association rates were found to vary across HLA loci, with the most associated TCRs seen for DRB1 alleles and the fewest for HLA-C alleles. In a later analysis, several top co-occurrence clusters were reported to appear linked to parvovirus B19, influenza, CMV and Epstein-Barr virus. About 17 rarely observed V segments, including chromosome 9 orphons, were excluded from the earlier analysis of approximately 500 of the donors because counts were too low. Most CMV-associated TCR beta chains appeared to be HLA-restricted in a later analysis, and the HLA associations seemed to be driven largely by CMV exposure. An association between a missense DCLRE1C variant and V-gene and J-gene trimming of TCR beta chains was found in a later genetic analysis and replicated in an independent cohort. For the cohort, immune exposure information was limited to CMV serostatus. Compared with the 666-donor mean, donors in an Asian-associated ancestry cluster had fewer N-insertions in productive TCRs, according to a later genetic analysis. Because some donors lacked HLA typing at each locus, the association tests relied only on the typed subset. In an earlier analysis of about 550 of the donors, most TCR beta V segments were observed in productive rearrangements about 90% or about 30% of the time, broadly matching IMGT annotations. Some IMGT-functional V segments, including TRBV6-2 and TRBV6-3, could not be told apart with the 87-base-pair reads, so those segments were excluded.

A single count supports this clone. Its antigen has not been determined. No much larger clone is present one base from it, and per-base qualities are unavailable. The library was produced with the immunoSEQ multiplex PCR assay. For the multiplex PCR, a mixture combining 60 forward primers for TCR Vbeta segments and 13 reverse primers for TCR Jbeta segments was used. A multiplex PCR assay on genomic DNA amplified the CDR3 region of rearranged TCR beta genes. Amplified TCR beta libraries were sequenced as 87-base-pair reads on the Illumina HiSeq System. The paper's processing steps were these. A later analysis tallied roughly 78 million unique TCR beta chains across the 610 or so repertoires, and 10 million to 11 million of those chains were shared by two or more donors. To remove PCR and sequencing errors, raw reads were error-corrected and collapsed into unique sequences using a nearest-neighbor algorithm that merged closely related sequences. CDR3 sequences were aligned to IMGT reference sequences to assign V, D and J gene segments. For a sequence to be retained, a match of at least six nucleotides to both a V gene segment and a J gene segment was required. Rearrangements were called productive when the CDR3 lacked stop codons and stayed in frame with V and J; all others were non-productive. CDR3 was defined according to IMGT convention as the region running from the second conserved V-encoded cysteine to the conserved J-encoded phenylalanine. Sequences without an unambiguous match to a single V gene segment were excluded from the earlier analysis of 587 of the donors. An earlier analysis of 587 of the donors called V segments functional above 56.7% productive rearrangements and segregating when the between-donor standard deviation exceeded 5%. A statistical classification framework was built to diagnose cytomegalovirus status from the catalog of TCR beta chain sequences. In a later analysis, V and J genes were assigned by comparing TCR nucleotide sequences against IMGT/GENE-DB human TR gene sequences. In a later analysis, CDR3 sequences and most-parsimonious VDJ recombination scenarios were assigned using the TCRdist pipeline. A later analysis defined each TCR beta chain by its CDR3 amino acid sequence plus V-gene family, and excluded reads lacking a unique V-gene family. As a way to deal with suspected cross-contamination and a sequencing artifact, a later analysis dropped 500 to 700 nucleotide sequences that were highly shared and had low generation probability. A later analysis calculated a clonal expansion index for each public chain from normalized within-repertoire ranks of inferred template counts. Generation probabilities in a later analysis came from a VDJ recombination model fitted to out-of-frame rearrangements, and those results were checked against IGoR. In a later analysis, hypergeometric tests were used to score TCR-TCR, TCR-HLA and TCR-CMV co-occurrence, with a repertoire-size bias correction applied to TCR pairs. False discovery rates were estimated in a later analysis by permuting HLA or CMV assignments 20 times. In a later analysis, co-occurring TCRs were grouped using DBSCAN, and TCRdist sequence similarity was added for clustering within HLA-allele-positive subsets. Repertoires with fewer than 30,000 or more than 120,000 public chains, plus five repertoires with anomalous nucleotide sharing, were excluded from co-occurrence clustering. TCRdb obtained this table from immuneACCESS and retained in-frame rearrangements with V and J assigned. These tables miss some clones; where compared with another copy, unresolved V genes account for less than half of the shortfall, and the remainder is unexplained. Clone size and V and J calls were adopted from that table, with D and trimming inferred from the DNA. The sample contains about 130,000 clones, 60% to 75% of them found a single time. The leading ten clones occupy 5.5% to 7.5% of the sample.

The cohort was made up of 666 healthy bone marrow donors. At the time of sampling, all cohort members were nominally healthy, though unrecorded immune exposures were likely present. The donor tested CMV seropositive, placing the donor among the roughly 270 seropositive members of the cohort. A peripheral blood sample was collected from each donor, and TCR beta sequencing was performed on peripheral blood mononuclear cells. Genomic DNA was extracted from the blood cell samples with the Qiagen DNeasy Blood Extraction Kit. Per the germline V gene (reference sequence), MNHNY is the CDR1 and SVGAGI is the CDR2. From its cysteine to its phenylalanine, the CDR3 spans 16 amino acids. Left in the record is the CDR3 DNA by itself, 48 bases read in frame from the first base. From V the trimming removes 6 bases and from J it removes 4 bases, while the gene matches leave 9 bases of the junction unaccounted for.

Material for sequencing was PBMCs. The sequence derives from a woman aged 45-59 years in good health and CMV-seropositive. In this chain, TRBV6-6 is recombined with TRBJ2-2; the junction holds 9 bases that match TRBD1. The DNA sequence is TGTGCCAGCAGCCACGGGACAGGGAGGGCCACCGGGGAGCTGTTTTTT. It is translated as CASSHGTGRATGELFF.